These 16 T cell receptor beta chains were all obtained from the same sample, sequenced in a study of neurological immune-mediated disorders. Each CDR3 protein gets one entry after TCRdb re-called the 5' RACE reads with MiXCR. The sample shows about 60,000 distinct CDR3 sequences, roughly 4% of them seen only once. The sequenced sample was PBMCs. These receptors were collected from a man younger than 40 with multiple sclerosis.

Notes on this clonotype: Here the CDR3 omits its conserved ending phenylalanine or tryptophan, so a read error is the likely source. CDR3 protein: CSVDRDRVAYGYTN. The CDR3 DNA reads as TGCAGCGTTGACCGGGACAGGGTAGCCTATGGCTACACCAAC. The V call is TRBV29-1, the J call TRBJ1-2; 9 bases are shared with TRBD1. CDR1 SQVTM and CDR2 ANQGSEA come from the germline V gene. The trim removed 3 bases at V and 4 bases at J, leaving 6 bases unmatched. This CDR3 is 14 amino acids long.

Many counts were recorded for this clonotype. CDR3 protein: CATSRAGTSGGQETQYF. DNA for the CDR3: TGTGCCACCAGCAGGGCCGGGACTAGCGGGGGTCAAGAGACCCAGTACTTC. The chain employs TRBV15 and TRBJ2-5, with 14 bases matching TRBD2. The CDR3 has 17 amino acids. In germline, CDR1 is LNHNV, CDR2 YYDKDF (reference sequence). V lost 3 bases to trimming and J lost 2 bases; unmatched junction nucleotides: 5.

At least ten counts were recorded for this clonotype. The chain has TRBV4-2 and TRBJ2-7, with D maybe TRBD2 (6 bases). Trimming took off 9 bases at V and 0 bases at J, with 18 bases between the two ends. This CDR3 has 15 amino acids. Germline V lookup: CDR1 LGHNA, CDR2 YNFKEQ. The CDR3 nucleotides are TGTGCCAGTAAATACTCTAGCGAGGCCTCCTACGAGCAGTACTTC. Encoded protein: CASKYSSEASYEQYF.

This clonotype was seen ten or more times. This chain connects TRBV5-1 to TRBJ1-2; D gene ambiguous. CDR3 length equals 13 residues. Germline V gene lookup returns CDR1 SGHRS and CDR2 YFSETQ. V was trimmed by 3 bases and J by 4 bases, leaving 10 bases between them. The CDR3 sequence: CASSSDPSYGYTF. The CDR3 DNA reads TGCGCCAGCAGCTCGGACCCCTCCTATGGCTACACCTTC.

The table lists this clonotype with many counts. V gene TRBV5-6 combines with J gene TRBJ2-7, with 8 bases that match TRBD1. Germline V lookup: CDR1 SGHDT, CDR2 YYEEEE. Unmatched junction bases numbered 6, after V lost 5 bases and J lost 5 bases. This CDR3 has 13 residues. CDR3 in amino acids: CASSRDRWNEQYF. For the CDR3, the DNA is TGTGCCAGCAGTAGGGACAGGTGGAACGAGCAGTACTTC. Together with reference TRBV5-6 and TRBJ2-7, the CDR3 gives the full variable domain: DAGVTQSPTHLIKTRGQQVTLRCSPKSGHDTVSWYQQALGQGPQFIFQYYEEEERQRGNFPDRFSGHQFPNYSSELNVNALLLGDSALYLCASSRDRWNEQYFGPGTRLTVT.

This clonotype was recorded many times. The chain is built from TRBV10-3 and TRBJ2-7; TRBD1 aligns across 8 bases. From germline, CDR1 is ENHRY and CDR2 SYGVKD. The CDR3 sequence is 13 residues long. Trimming took 10 bases from V and 2 from J; bases not matched to a gene: 7. CDR3: CATQGDQTYEQYF. CDR3 coding DNA: TGTGCCACACAGGGGGACCAAACCTACGAGCAGTACTTC.

Worth noting for this clonotype: This may stem from a read error, because a much larger clone lies one nucleotide away. The chain recombines TRBV10-3 with TRBJ1-5; no definite D call. This CDR3 has 14 amino acids. Per germline, CDR1 ENHRY and CDR2 SYGVKD. CDR3 nucleotides: TGTGCCATCAGTGAGTCGGCGGGCAATCAGCCCCAGAATTTT. It translates to CAISESAGNQPQNF.

V usage is TRBV9 and J usage is TRBJ2-3; a possible D gene is TRBD2 (5 bases). Trimming stripped 0 bases from V and 5 bases from J, with 7 bases between. The CDR3 runs to 13 residues. Germline V gene lookup returns CDR1 SGDLS and CDR2 YYNGEE. CDR3 coding DNA: TGTGCCAGCAGCGTAGGGACTGGAGATACGCAGTATTTT. This gives the protein CASSVGTGDTQYF.

This clonotype came up many times. J is TRBJ1-3 and V is TRBV6-5; D gene unclear. Germline CDR1 and CDR2: MNHEY and SVGAGI. This CDR3 is built from 11 residues. Trimming shortened V by 10 bases and J by 7 bases, and 11 bases separated the two germline ends. CDR3 in DNA: TGTGCCACCCGGATAGGTAACACCATATATTTT. It specifies CATRIGNTIYF.

In its sample, this clonotype was seen many times. The genes are TRBV10-3 and TRBJ2-7; perhaps TRBD1 as D (5 bases). V was shortened by 3 bases and J by 2 bases, with 14 bases between the two germline ends. Germline lookup yields CDR1 ENHRY and CDR2 SYGVKD. CDR3 length: 15 amino acids. CDR3 DNA: TGTGCCATCAGTGAAGGCAGGGCCTATACCTACGAGCAGTACTTC. This encodes CAISEGRAYTYEQYF.

This clonotype was counted ten times or more. The chain couples TRBV20-1 to TRBJ2-1; D not certain. The CDR3 loop spans 15 amino acids. V was pared by 3 bases and J by 0 bases, with 12 bases between. Germline-derived CDR1 and CDR2 are DFQATT and SNEGSKA (reference sequence). CDR3 DNA sequence: TGCAGTGCTAGCGTCAGACCGACCTCCTACAATGAGCAGTTCTTC. It codes for CSASVRPTSYNEQFF.

This clonotype was seen repeatedly, ten times or more. V and J are TRBV3-1 and TRBJ1-3, with D possibly being TRBD1 (5 bases). Trimming shortened V by 4 bases and J by 4 bases, and 11 bases separated the two germline ends. The germline gives CDR1 LGHDT, CDR2 YNNKEL (reference sequence). The CDR3 has 14 amino acids. This CDR3 reads CASSPGTPGNTIYF. The CDR3 DNA reads TGTGCCAGCAGCCCCGGGACCCCCGGAAACACCATATATTTT.

In its sample, this clonotype was seen many times. The CDR3 bases are TGTGCCACCAGCAGCGTCTCCTCCGGGCCGTCCTACGAGCAGTACTTC. This sequence encodes CATSSVSSGPSYEQYF. The chain has TRBV15 and TRBJ2-7; D unresolved. Deletions cut 3 bases from V and 1 base from J, with 16 bases between. CDR3 length equals 16 residues. Germline CDR1 and CDR2: LNHNV and YYDKDF (reference sequence).

This clonotype came up many times. The gene calls are TRBV7-9 and TRBJ2-1; D unclear. This CDR3 region has 15 residues. Germline CDR1 SEHNR, CDR2 FQNEAQ (reference sequence). Trimming removed 3 bases from V and 6 bases from J, with 15 bases in between. DNA for the CDR3: TGTGCCAGCAGCTTCCCCCCGGGCCAGATCAATGAGCAGTTCTTC. It yields the protein CASSFPPGQINEQFF.

This clonotype was picked up many times. The V gene is TRBV10-1, the J gene TRBJ2-1; 8 bases fit TRBD2. The CDR3 contains 13 residues. The germline V gene encodes CDR1 WNHNN and CDR2 SYGVQD (reference sequence). V lost 7 bases to trimming and J lost 8 bases; unmatched junction nucleotides: 7. This CDR3 is CASTERERDEQFF. CDR3 in DNA: TGCGCCAGCACGGAGCGGGAGAGGGATGAGCAGTTCTTC.

A note on this clonotype: With a much larger clone just one base away, this may be a read error. This chain uses TRBV7-2 with TRBJ2-2, with D possibly matching TRBD2 (5 bases). Trimming removed 5 bases from V and 5 bases from J, with 9 bases in between. The CDR3 runs 13 residues. CDR1 SGHTA and CDR2 FQGNSA come from the germline V gene. CDR3 region: CASSSTSTGELFF. The CDR3 nucleotides read TGTGCCAGCAGCAGCACTAGTACCGGGGAGCTGTTTTTT.